These 28 T cell receptor beta chains came from one sample sequenced in a study of identical twins. TCRdb reprocessed the 5' RACE reads with MiXCR, giving one entry per CDR3 protein. The sample has around 490,000 distinct CDR3 sequences, around 24% seen once; the top ten hold roughly 0.5%. The same sample was also studied in work on yellow fever vaccine responses in identical twins.

The sequenced sample consisted of CD4+ T cells sorted from blood. The source is a woman younger than 35 in good health.

The rearrangement joins TRBV29-1 to TRBJ2-7, with 14 positions matching TRBD2. The V gene's germline CDR1 is SQVTM and CDR2 ANQGSEA. The CDR3 is 15 amino acids. J gave up 2 bases and V 6 bases, and 6 bases lay outside the gene matches. The DNA of the CDR3 is TGCAGCGTCGCGGGACTAGCGGGAGAAGCCTACGAGCAGTACTTC. Residues: CSVAGLAGEAYEQYF.

J is TRBJ2-5 and V is TRBV13; weak D call: TRBD2 (6 bases). Germline assignment: CDR1 PRHDT and CDR2 FYEKMQ (reference sequence). The CDR3 totals 17 residues. The ends were cut back, 4 bases at V and 4 bases at J, with 22 bases in the middle. The CDR3 sequence is CASSYNPRRGGGETQYF. Written as DNA, the CDR3 is TGTGCCAGCAGCTACAACCCTCGGCGGGGTGGAGGAGAGACCCAGTACTTC.

This clonotype was recorded a few times. As DNA, the CDR3 is TGCGCCAGCAGGTCTAGCCTCCCCCACACCGGGGAGCTGTTTTTT. This translates into CASRSSLPHTGELFF. The J gene is TRBJ2-2, the V gene TRBV10-2, with a possible D match to TRBD2 (5 bases). The CDR3 is made up of 15 amino acids. V shed 6 bases and J shed 3 bases, with 14 bases lying between them. Germline assignment: CDR1 WSHSY and CDR2 SAAADI.

The rearrangement links TRBV20-1 to TRBJ1-2; maybe TRBD1 (5 bases). Trimming cost V 8 bases and J 6 bases, with 22 bases left between them. Germline assignment: CDR1 DFQATT and CDR2 SNEGSKA (reference sequence). The CDR3 consists of 14 residues. The CDR3 here is CSPTRAGDRNGYTF. CDR3 DNA: TGCAGTCCCACTCGGGCGGGGGATAGGAATGGCTACACCTTC.

The V call is TRBV12-3 or TRBV12-4, the J call TRBJ2-4; 9 bases align to TRBD1. V dropped 8 bases and J dropped 13; count of bases not matched to a gene: 6. This CDR3 has 11 residues. CDR3 sequence: CASRRQGEQYF. The CDR3 DNA reads as TGTGCCAGCCGGAGACAGGGGGAACAGTACTTC.

This clonotype was seen only a few times. V usage is TRBV20-1 and J usage is TRBJ2-3; TRBD2 matches 7 bases. CDR1 is DFQATT, CDR2 SNEGSKA, per germline (reference sequence). V lost 2 bases, J lost 4 bases, and 12 bases stayed unmatched. There are 16 residues in the CDR3. This CDR3 reads CSARYRGRERADTQYF. The CDR3 DNA reads TGCAGTGCTAGATACCGAGGGCGGGAGAGGGCAGATACGCAGTATTTT.

This clonotype was counted between two and nine times. This rearrangement joins TRBV7-9 to TRBJ2-4; TRBD2 matches at 13 bases. CDR1 is SEHNR, CDR2 FQNEAQ, per germline (reference sequence). The V gene end was trimmed by 5 bases and the J gene end by 5 bases; junction bases not matched to a gene: 6. This CDR3 has 16 amino acids. CDR3: CASSPKTSGGQNIQYF. In DNA, the CDR3 is TGTGCCAGCAGCCCCAAGACTAGCGGGGGGCAAAACATTCAGTACTTC.

Written as DNA, the CDR3 is TGTGCCAGCAGTTTAAGAGGGACCGACAATGAGCAGTTCTTC. Protein sequence: CASSLRGTDNEQFF. This chain connects TRBV12-3 or TRBV12-4 to TRBJ2-1; either TRBD1 or TRBD2 may fit D (5 bases each). CDR3 length: 14 amino acids. Trimming pared 2 bases from V and 5 bases from J, leaving 10 bases between.

This clonotype has at least ten counts. V is TRBV6-1 and J is TRBJ2-2, with D perhaps matching TRBD1 (6 bases). Germline CDR1 MNHNS, CDR2 SASEGT. This CDR3 comprises 13 residues. Between the trimmed V and J ends, which lost 8 bases and 4 bases, there was a span of 11 bases. The DNA of the CDR3 is TGTGCCAGCGACGACAGGTCCACCGGGGAGCTGTTTTTT. Residues: CASDDRSTGELFF.

This clonotype came up a few times. This chain uses TRBV9 with TRBJ2-1; 12 nucleotides agree with TRBD2. Germline trimming cut 3 bases from V and 0 bases from J; bases unmatched to any gene: 10. Germline-derived CDR1 and CDR2 are SGDLS and YYNGEE. The CDR3 contains 19 residues. CDR3 sequence reads: CASSARLAGASSSYNEQFF. The CDR3, as DNA: TGTGCCAGCAGCGCTAGACTAGCGGGAGCTTCCTCCTCCTACAATGAGCAGTTCTTC.

In its sample, this clonotype was seen a few times. The chain is built from TRBV10-3 and TRBJ1-4, with a tentative D call TRBD1 (6 bases). Trimming cost V 6 bases and J 5 bases, with 10 bases left between them. CDR1 ENHRY and CDR2 SYGVKD come from the germline V gene. CDR3 length: 13 amino acids. The CDR3 loop reads CAISGGPNEKLFF. CDR3 bases: TGTGCCATCAGCGGGGGCCCGAATGAAAAACTGTTTTTT.

There are a few counts of this clonotype. The chain recombines TRBV12-3 or TRBV12-4 with TRBJ2-3; possibly TRBD1 or TRBD2 for D (5 bases each). Trimming pared 6 bases from V and 2 bases from J, leaving 15 bases between. CDR3 length: 15 residues. The CDR3 DNA sequence: TGTGCCAGCAGCCTTGGGCGTGGGACCACAGATACGCAGTATTTT. It is translated as CASSLGRGTTDTQYF.

This clonotype was counted between two and nine times. This chain connects TRBV28 to TRBJ1-5; tentatively, D is TRBD1 (6 bases). Germline values: CDR1 MDHEN, CDR2 SYDVKM. The CDR3 spans 15 residues. Between the trimmed V and J ends, which lost 7 bases and 2 bases, there was a span of 15 bases. The CDR3 DNA follows: TGTGCCAGCACCAAACAGGGATTGGGCAATCAGCCCCAGCATTTT. Its protein is CASTKQGLGNQPQHF.

The chain combines TRBV20-1 with TRBJ2-3, with TRBD1 as a possible D gene (6 bases). The germline V and J ends were trimmed by 4 bases and 0 bases, with 29 bases remaining between them. Germline CDR1 is DFQATT and CDR2 is SNEGSKA (reference sequence). CDR3 length equals 20 residues. The DNA for the CDR3 is TGCAGTGCTACAAAACTCCCCAGGGGCGTTCGACATCTAAGCACAGATACGCAGTATTTT. Residues: CSATKLPRGVRHLSTDTQYF.

This sequence joins TRBV5-1 and TRBJ1-1; TRBD1 agrees at 7 bases. This CDR3 is 18 amino acids long. From germline, CDR1 is SGHRS and CDR2 YFSETQ. Trimming took 4 bases from V and 0 from J; bases not matched to a gene: 15. In DNA, the CDR3 is TGCGCCAGCAGCCATAACGGGAGGACAGGTAGGATGAACACTGAAGCTTTCTTT. Amino acid sequence: CASSHNGRTGRMNTEAFF.

This clonotype showed up just a few times. The chain is built from TRBV12-3 or TRBV12-4 and TRBJ2-1; D may be TRBD1 (5 bases). The CDR3 consists of 15 residues. The germline V and J ends were trimmed by 5 bases and 8 bases, with 19 bases remaining between them. The DNA for the CDR3 is TGTGCCAGCAGTCCCACACAGCAGGGAATCTATGAGCAGTTCTTC. This codes for CASSPTQQGIYEQFF.

The genes are TRBV20-1 and TRBJ2-7; 8 bases line up with TRBD2. This CDR3 is built from 14 residues. The trim removed 5 bases at V and 5 bases at J, leaving 11 bases unmatched. Germline V lookup: CDR1 DFQATT, CDR2 SNEGSKA (reference sequence). The CDR3 loop is CSASRIAGIDEQYF. DNA for the CDR3: TGCAGTGCTTCCAGAATAGCGGGAATCGACGAGCAGTACTTC.

The CDR3, as DNA: TGTGCCAGCAAGCCGGGGGGCTCATACAATGAGCAGTTCTTC. It encodes CASKPGGSYNEQFF. V and J are TRBV7-2 and TRBJ2-1; a possible D gene is TRBD2 (7 bases). V gave up 7 bases and J gave up 4 bases, with 14 bases separating them. The CDR3 has 14 amino acids. Germline loops: CDR1 SGHTA, CDR2 FQGNSA.

The chain carries TRBV7-3 and TRBJ2-3; weak D call: TRBD1 (5 bases). There are 13 residues in the CDR3. Trimming stripped 4 bases from V and 6 bases from J, with 11 bases between. Germline loops: CDR1 SGHTA, CDR2 FQGTGA. Written as DNA, the CDR3 is TGTGCCAGCAGCTCATCGTCAGGGGATACGCAGTATTTT. Translation gives CASSSSSGDTQYF.

Of note for this clonotype: Germline and junction disagree at one end, which may indicate a read error. This chain links TRBV7-3 with TRBJ2-2, with a weak D call TRBD1 (5 bases). CDR1 and CDR2 (germline): SGHTA, FQGTGA. This CDR3 has 17 amino acids. CDR3 amino acids: CVSSFSGILTNTGELFF. The CDR3 DNA follows: TGTGTCAGCAGCTTTTCAGGGATACTTACGAACACCGGGGAGCTGTTTTTT. Together with reference TRBV7-3 and TRBJ2-2, the CDR3 gives the full variable domain: GAGVSQTPSNKVTEKGKYVELRCDPISGHTALYWYRQSLGQGPEFLIYFQGTGAADDSGLPNDRFFAVRPEGSVSTLKIQRTERGDSAVYLCVSSFSGILTNTGELFFGEGSRLTVL.

This clonotype was detected only a few times. This chain links TRBV5-5 with TRBJ2-3, with D maybe TRBD2 (6 bases). CDR1 and CDR2 from the germline V gene are SGHKS and YYEKEE (reference sequence). Between the trimmed V and J ends, which lost 2 bases and 4 bases, there was a span of 23 bases. CDR3 length equals 18 residues. In DNA form, the CDR3 reads TGTGCCAGCAGCTTTCTGGAGGGTGGCGCGCGGGACGCAGATACGCAGTATTTT. Encoded protein: CASSFLEGGARDADTQYF.

V and J are TRBV12-3 or TRBV12-4 and TRBJ2-5; a weak D match, TRBD1 (6 bases). Trimming took 3 bases from V and 2 from J, leaving 16 bases between them. The CDR3 runs 16 residues. This chain's CDR3 is CASSFAGANLQETQYF. The CDR3 DNA is TGTGCCAGCAGTTTTGCAGGGGCGAATTTACAAGAGACCCAGTACTTC.

The table lists this clonotype with many counts. In DNA, the CDR3 is TGTGCCACCAGGGGCGCAGCCAATCAGCCCCAGCATTTT. Its translation: CATRGAANQPQHF. This chain links TRBV24-1 with TRBJ1-5; D is ambiguous. CDR1 and CDR2 from the germline V gene are KGHDR and SFDVKD. V shed 7 bases and J shed 3 bases, with 9 bases lying between them. The CDR3 has 13 residues.

In this sample, this clonotype turned up a few times. J is TRBJ2-5 and V is TRBV12-3 or TRBV12-4, with 7 bases that match TRBD1. J gave up 4 bases and V 6 bases, and 5 bases lay outside the gene matches. The CDR3 totals 13 residues. CDR3 region: CASSVGQIETQYF. CDR3 DNA sequence: TGTGCCAGCAGCGTGGGACAGATAGAGACCCAGTACTTC.

Only a few counts were recorded for this clonotype. The chain links TRBV15 to TRBJ2-3; 12 nucleotides align to TRBD2. Germline V gene lookup returns CDR1 LNHNV and CDR2 YYDKDF (reference sequence). The V and J ends lost 1 base and 4 bases, in that order; junction bases with no gene match: 12. This CDR3 region has 19 residues. The CDR3 loop reads CATSRAPRPSGRGADTQYF. The CDR3 DNA sequence: TGTGCCACCAGCAGAGCACCGCGGCCTAGCGGGAGGGGAGCAGATACGCAGTATTTT.

The V call is TRBV7-3, the J call TRBJ2-3, with 16 nucleotides matching TRBD2. The CDR3 contains 18 residues. The junction had 9 bases not matched to a gene; V was cut back by 5 bases and J by 4 bases. Germline-derived CDR1 and CDR2 are SGHTA and FQGTGA. The CDR3 here is CASSDPGLAGGPSDTQYF. The CDR3 nucleotides read TGTGCCAGCAGCGACCCGGGACTAGCGGGAGGGCCATCAGATACGCAGTATTTT.

At least ten counts were recorded for this clonotype. The chain recombines TRBV7-8 with TRBJ1-1, with D possibly matching TRBD1 (5 bases). Germline-derived CDR1 and CDR2 are SGHVS and FQNEAQ. The CDR3 covers 15 residues. Between the trimmed V and J ends, which lost 4 bases and 3 bases, there was a span of 15 bases. In DNA, the CDR3 is TGTGCCAGCAGCTCAGACAAGGGGAGGTACACTGAAGCTTTCTTT. Protein product: CASSSDKGRYTEAFF.

This sequence joins TRBV20-1 and TRBJ2-7; 12 bases fit TRBD2. The CDR3 is 13 amino acids. Germline CDR1 and CDR2: DFQATT and SNEGSKA (reference sequence). J gave up 3 bases and V 7 bases, and 4 bases lay outside the gene matches. The CDR3 is CSGKTSGSYEQYF. In DNA, the CDR3 is TGCAGTGGAAAGACTAGCGGGAGCTACGAGCAGTACTTC.